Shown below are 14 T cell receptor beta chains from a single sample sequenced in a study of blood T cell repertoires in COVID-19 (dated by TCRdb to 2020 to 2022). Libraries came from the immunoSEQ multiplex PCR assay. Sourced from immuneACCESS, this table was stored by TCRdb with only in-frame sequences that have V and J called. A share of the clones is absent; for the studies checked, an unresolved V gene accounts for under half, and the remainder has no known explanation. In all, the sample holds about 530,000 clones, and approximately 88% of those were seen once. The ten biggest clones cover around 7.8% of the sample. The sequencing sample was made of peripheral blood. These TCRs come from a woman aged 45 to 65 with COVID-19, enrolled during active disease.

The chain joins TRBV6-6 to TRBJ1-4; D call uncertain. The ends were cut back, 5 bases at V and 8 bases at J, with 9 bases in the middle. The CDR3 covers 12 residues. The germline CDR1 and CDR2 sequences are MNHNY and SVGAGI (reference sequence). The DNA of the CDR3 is TGTGCCAGCAGTCCTGGACTCGAAAAACTGTTTTTT. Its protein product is CASSPGLEKLFF.

In DNA, the CDR3 is TGCGCCAGCAGTCCCGGGACAGGGTTTACTGGCTACACCTTC. This encodes CASSPGTGFTGYTF. V usage is TRBV5-1 and J usage is TRBJ1-2; 9 bases line up with TRBD1. Trimming at V came to 5 bases and at J to 7 bases, leaving 9 bases not matched to a gene. Germline V gives CDR1 SGHRS, CDR2 YFSETQ. This CDR3 spans 14 amino acids.

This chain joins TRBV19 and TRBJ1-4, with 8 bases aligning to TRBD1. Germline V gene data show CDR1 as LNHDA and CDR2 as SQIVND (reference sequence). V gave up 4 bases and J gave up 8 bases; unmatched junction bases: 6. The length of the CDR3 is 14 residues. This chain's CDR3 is CASSTTGVGEKLFF. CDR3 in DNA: TGTGCCAGTAGTACGACAGGGGTGGGCGAAAAACTGTTTTTT.

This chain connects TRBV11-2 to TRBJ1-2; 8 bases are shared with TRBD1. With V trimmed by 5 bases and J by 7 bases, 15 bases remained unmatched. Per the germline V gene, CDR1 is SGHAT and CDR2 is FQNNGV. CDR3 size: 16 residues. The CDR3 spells CASSSSKGQGGTGYTF. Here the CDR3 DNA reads TGTGCCAGCAGCAGCTCTAAAGGACAGGGTGGAACTGGCTACACCTTC.

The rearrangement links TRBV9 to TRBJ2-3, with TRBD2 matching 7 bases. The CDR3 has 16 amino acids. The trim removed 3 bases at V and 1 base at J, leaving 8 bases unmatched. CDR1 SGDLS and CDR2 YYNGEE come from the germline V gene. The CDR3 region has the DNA TGTGCCAGCAGCGCTGGGACTACCTCTGGCACAGATACGCAGTATTTT. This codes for CASSAGTTSGTDTQYF.

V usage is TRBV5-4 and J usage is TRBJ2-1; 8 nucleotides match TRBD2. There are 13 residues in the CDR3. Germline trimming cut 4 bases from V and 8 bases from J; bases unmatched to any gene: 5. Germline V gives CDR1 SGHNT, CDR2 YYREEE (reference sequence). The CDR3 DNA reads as TGTGCCAGCAGCCGGGAGGGCGCCGATGAGCAGTTCTTC. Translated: CASSREGADEQFF.

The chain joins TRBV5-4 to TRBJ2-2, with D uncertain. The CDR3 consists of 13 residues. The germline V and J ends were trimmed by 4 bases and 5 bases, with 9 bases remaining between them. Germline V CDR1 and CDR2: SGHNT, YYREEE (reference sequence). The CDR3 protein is CASSTVRTGELFF. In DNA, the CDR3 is TGTGCCAGCAGCACGGTGAGAACCGGGGAGCTGTTTTTT.

The chain's CDR3 is CASSLREGGGYTF. Written as DNA, the CDR3 is TGTGCCAGCAGCCTCCGGGAGGGCGGGGGCTACACCTTC. This chain connects TRBV6-5 to TRBJ1-2, with D unresolved. CDR3 length equals 13 residues. The ends were cut back, 6 bases at V and 8 bases at J, with 16 bases in the middle. CDR1 is MNHEY and CDR2 is SVGAGI in the germline V gene.

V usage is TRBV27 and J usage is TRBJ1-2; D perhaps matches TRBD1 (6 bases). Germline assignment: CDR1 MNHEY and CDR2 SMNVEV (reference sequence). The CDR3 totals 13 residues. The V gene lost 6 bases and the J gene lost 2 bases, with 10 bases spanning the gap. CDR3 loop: CASSPDRNYGYTF. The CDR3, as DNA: TGTGCCAGCAGCCCCGACAGGAACTATGGCTACACCTTC.

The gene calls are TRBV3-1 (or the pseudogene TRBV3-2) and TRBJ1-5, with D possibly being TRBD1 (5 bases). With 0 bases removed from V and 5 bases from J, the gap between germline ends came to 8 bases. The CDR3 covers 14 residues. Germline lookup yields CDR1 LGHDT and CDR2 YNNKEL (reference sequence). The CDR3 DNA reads TGTGCCAGCAGCCAAGATACCAGGGATCAGCCCCAGCATTTT. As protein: CASSQDTRDQPQHF.

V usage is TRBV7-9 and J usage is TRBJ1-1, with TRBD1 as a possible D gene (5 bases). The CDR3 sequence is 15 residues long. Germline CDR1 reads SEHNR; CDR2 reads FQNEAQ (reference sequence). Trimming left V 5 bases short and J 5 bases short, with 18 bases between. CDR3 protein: CASSQPRGMDTEAFF. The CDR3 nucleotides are TGTGCCAGCAGCCAACCTAGGGGAATGGATACTGAAGCTTTCTTT.

The CDR3 here is CASSVGQFYGYTF. CDR3 sequence (DNA): TGTGCCAGCAGCGTCGGACAGTTCTATGGCTACACCTTC. The gene calls are TRBV9 and TRBJ1-2; a possible D gene is TRBD1 (6 bases). Trimming took 2 bases from V and 4 from J, leaving 9 bases between them. Germline V CDR1 and CDR2: SGDLS, YYNGEE. The CDR3 is 13 amino acids.

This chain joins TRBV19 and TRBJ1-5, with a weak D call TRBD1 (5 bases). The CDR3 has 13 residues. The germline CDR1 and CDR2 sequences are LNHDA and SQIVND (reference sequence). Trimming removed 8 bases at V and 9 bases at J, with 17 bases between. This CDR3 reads CASFGGSGRPQHF. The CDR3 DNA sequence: TGTGCCAGTTTTGGGGGGTCAGGGAGGCCCCAGCATTTT.

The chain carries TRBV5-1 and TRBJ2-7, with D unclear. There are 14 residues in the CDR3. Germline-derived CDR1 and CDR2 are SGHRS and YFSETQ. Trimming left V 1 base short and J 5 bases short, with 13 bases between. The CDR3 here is CASSLIGGSNEQYF. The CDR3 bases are TGCGCCAGCAGCTTGATTGGCGGTTCCAACGAGCAGTACTTC.